This entry lists 17 T cell receptor beta chains sequenced from one sample in a study of regulatory T cells in long-lasting Graves disease. Library construction for TCR beta used iRepertoire HTBI primers and Arm-PCR of CDR3 regions. TCRdb independently ran MiXCR on the multiplex PCR reads; one entry per CDR3 protein. Among about 440,000 distinct CDR3 sequences listed, over 15% were seen once. The time point was: newly diagnosed GD, antithyroid drugs for less than 3 months. PBMCs provided the RNA from which the TCR library was made. Another study also made use of these data, one on T cells in Graves' hyperthyroidism and ophthalmopathy.

Source: peripheral blood mononuclear cells (PBMCs), taken at new diagnosis, from a patient treated with antithyroid drugs. The receptors were sampled from a woman aged 25 to 39 with Graves disease.

This clonotype was found a few times. The chain employs TRBV13 and TRBJ2-1; 9 positions match TRBD2. V lost 4 bases, J lost 6 bases, and 10 bases stayed unmatched. The germline gives CDR1 PRHDT, CDR2 FYEKMQ (reference sequence). The CDR3 is 16 residues long. The CDR3 region has the DNA TGTGCCAGCAGCTACTTAGCGGGAGCATACTCCAATGAGCAGTTCTTC. It translates to CASSYLAGAYSNEQFF.

The V gene is TRBV7-8, the J gene TRBJ2-7; unclear D gene. The V and J ends lost 5 bases and 6 bases respectively, with 8 bases between them. The germline V gene has CDR1 SGHVS and CDR2 FQNEAQ. CDR3 length equals 11 residues. The CDR3: CASSPLGEQYF. Here the CDR3 DNA reads TGTGCCAGCAGCCCCCTGGGCGAGCAGTACTTC.

The CDR3 here is CASSSLRGGPALHF. The CDR3 DNA reads TGTGCCAGCAGCTCCCTCCGAGGAGGTCCGGCGCTCCACTTT. V and J are TRBV7-9 and TRBJ1-6; D not resolved. Germline lookup yields CDR1 SEHNR and CDR2 FQNEAQ (reference sequence). V lost 4 bases and J 16 bases, leaving 20 bases between the germline ends. The CDR3 has 14 residues.

This clonotype was counted at least ten times. The rearrangement uses TRBV2 and TRBJ2-4; D gene ambiguous. Germline V lookup: CDR1 SNHLY, CDR2 FYNNEI. Trimming pared 0 bases from V and 0 bases from J, leaving 12 bases between. The CDR3 runs 17 residues. The CDR3 nucleotides are TGTGCCAGCAGTGAAGCGCGACTGCCCTTAGCCAAAAACATTCAGTACTTC. Its translation: CASSEARLPLAKNIQYF. The whole variable domain, remainder taken from reference TRBV2 and TRBJ2-4, is EPEVTQTPSHQVTQMGQEVILRCVPISNHLYFYWYRQILGQKVEFLVSFYNNEISEKSEIFDDQFSVERPDGSNFTLKIRSTKLEDSAMYFCASSEARLPLAKNIQYFGAGTRLSVL.

There are many counts of this clonotype. The CDR3: CASSWPRGAASSYNEQFF. In nucleotides, the CDR3 is TGTGCCAGCAGCTGGCCGAGGGGAGCGGCGAGCTCCTACAATGAGCAGTTCTTC. The chain is built from TRBV11-2 and TRBJ2-1; D tentatively reads TRBD1 or TRBD2 (5 bases each). The CDR3 is 18 amino acids. Deletions cut 4 bases from V and 0 bases from J, with 19 bases between. CDR1 and CDR2 (germline): SGHAT, FQNNGV. The variable domain in full, with the rest retrieved from reference TRBV11-2 and TRBJ2-1, is EAGVAQSPRYKIIEKRQSVAFWCNPISGHATLYWYQQILGQGPKLLIQFQNNGVVDDSQLPKDRFSAERLKGVDSTLKIQPAKLEDSAVYLCASSWPRGAASSYNEQFFGPGTRLTVL.

A word on this clonotype: This could be a read error, since a much larger clone is one nucleotide away. The chain combines TRBV7-9 with TRBJ2-5, with D uncertain. Germline V lookup: CDR1 SEHNR, CDR2 FQNEAQ (reference sequence). This CDR3 has 14 amino acids. The CDR3: CASGLAPGSETQYF. CDR3 sequence (DNA): TGTGCCAGCGGCTTAGCCCCGGGCTCGGAGACCCAGTACTTC.

This clonotype was seen ten or more times. The chain couples TRBV11-2 to TRBJ1-1, with a tentative D call TRBD1 (6 bases). Germline CDR1 is SGHAT and CDR2 is FQNNGV. Trimming shortened V by 5 bases and J by 2 bases, and 15 bases separated the two germline ends. The CDR3 contains 15 residues. The CDR3, as DNA: TGTGCCAGCAGCCCCGGGACACAGGGAAACACTGAAGCTTTCTTT. This encodes CASSPGTQGNTEAFF.

At least ten counts were recorded for this clonotype. The CDR3 protein is CASSSTGFTYF. Here the CDR3 DNA reads TGTGCCAGCAGTTCGACAGGGTTTACGTACTTC. The rearrangement uses TRBV12-3 or TRBV12-4 and TRBJ2-7; 7 bases fit TRBD1. This CDR3 spans 11 amino acids. Trimming removed 4 bases from V and 12 bases from J; junction bases left unmatched: 6.

This clonotype has a count of ten or more. The V call is TRBV3-1, the J call TRBJ2-1; 10 bases agree with TRBD2. Germline V lookup: CDR1 LGHDT, CDR2 YNNKEL (reference sequence). CDR3 length: 15 amino acids. Unmatched junction bases numbered 6, after V lost 5 bases and J lost 5 bases. The CDR3 coding sequence is TGTGCCAGCAGCGTGAGCGGGAGGGTACACAATGAGCAGTTCTTC. Translated, it gives CASSVSGRVHNEQFF.

Ten or more counts support this clonotype. This chain joins TRBV28 and TRBJ1-2; TRBD1 matches 8 bases. Germline CDR1 and CDR2: MDHEN and SYDVKM. The CDR3 extends over 13 amino acids. Trimming at V came to 7 bases and at J to 8 bases, leaving 9 bases not matched to a gene. DNA of the CDR3: TGTGCCAGCACCCCCAGGGGGCCCTACGGCTACACCTTC. This codes for CASTPRGPYGYTF.

The chain has TRBV12-3 or TRBV12-4 and TRBJ2-2, with D possibly matching TRBD2 (5 bases). Trimming took 0 bases from V and 5 from J, leaving 7 bases between them. This CDR3 has 14 amino acids. The CDR3 DNA reads as TGTGCCAGCAGTTTAGCACTAGGGACCGGGGAGCTGTTTTTT. It codes for CASSLALGTGELFF.

The chain joins TRBV18 to TRBJ1-5, with D tentatively TRBD1 (6 bases). The length of the CDR3 is 16 residues. Germline V gene sequence: CDR1 KGHSH, CDR2 LQKENI. Trimming shortened V by 6 bases and J by 0 bases, and 15 bases separated the two germline ends. CDR3 bases: TGTGCCAGCTCGGAGGGCCAGGGACATAGCAATCAGCCCCAGCATTTT. It is translated as CASSEGQGHSNQPQHF. Variable domain in full (rest from reference TRBV18 and TRBJ1-5): NAGVMQNPRHLVRRRGQEARLRCSPMKGHSHVYWYRQLPEEGLKFMVYLQKENIIDESGMPKERFSAEFPKEGPSILRIQQVVRGDSAAYFCASSEGQGHSNQPQHFGDGTRLSIL.

This clonotype was seen a few times. This chain connects TRBV29-1 to TRBJ1-2; no definite D call. This CDR3 has 16 amino acids. Germline V gene data show CDR1 as SQVTM and CDR2 as ANQGSEA. Trimming took 4 bases from V and 2 from J, leaving 20 bases between them. In DNA, the CDR3 is TGCAGCGTTGGTATCCCACCCACGCGGGTAAACTATGGCTACACCTTC. Translating gives CSVGIPPTRVNYGYTF. Supplemented by reference TRBV29-1 and TRBJ1-2, the full variable domain reads SAVISQKPSRDICQRGTSLTIQCQVDSQVTMMFWYRQQPGQSLTLIATANQGSEATYESGFVIDKFPISRPNLTFSTLTVSNMSPEDSSIYLCSVGIPPTRVNYGYTFGSGTRLTVV.

This clonotype was counted at least ten times. The V and J genes are TRBV15 and TRBJ2-7; D may be TRBD2 (6 bases). The CDR3 has 14 residues. The V end was cut by 0 bases, the J end by 0 bases, with 6 bases between. Germline assignment: CDR1 LNHNV and CDR2 YYDKDF (reference sequence). CDR3 amino acids: CATSRERGSYEQYF. The DNA of the CDR3 is TGTGCCACCAGCAGAGAGCGGGGCTCCTACGAGCAGTACTTC.

This clonotype has a count of ten or more. The V gene is TRBV18, the J gene TRBJ1-1, with D hard to call. This CDR3 comprises 14 residues. The germline gives CDR1 KGHSH, CDR2 LQKENI. V lost 3 bases and J 4 bases, leaving 12 bases between the germline ends. CDR3 amino acids: CASSPMGMGTEAFF. In DNA, the CDR3 is TGTGCCAGCTCACCTATGGGGATGGGCACTGAAGCTTTCTTT.

This clonotype was seen repeatedly, ten times or more. The CDR3 region has the DNA TGCGCCAGCAGCTTGGTGTCCGTAGCGGGAGGGTCCTACGAGCAGTACTTC. Translated: CASSLVSVAGGSYEQYF. The V call is TRBV5-1, the J call TRBJ2-7, with 11 bases matching TRBD2. The V and J ends lost 0 bases and 1 base, in that order; junction bases with no gene match: 6. CDR3 size: 17 residues. Germline V lookup: CDR1 SGHRS, CDR2 YFSETQ.

The chain uses TRBV15 and TRBJ2-1; no firm D call. Trimming removed 5 bases from V and 0 bases from J, with 14 bases in between. Germline V gene data show CDR1 as LNHNV and CDR2 as YYDKDF (reference sequence). The CDR3 totals 16 residues. The CDR3 DNA sequence: TGTGCCACCAGCTCGGCGGCCAGGAGCTCCTACAATGAGCAGTTCTTC. Its protein product is CATSSAARSSYNEQFF.